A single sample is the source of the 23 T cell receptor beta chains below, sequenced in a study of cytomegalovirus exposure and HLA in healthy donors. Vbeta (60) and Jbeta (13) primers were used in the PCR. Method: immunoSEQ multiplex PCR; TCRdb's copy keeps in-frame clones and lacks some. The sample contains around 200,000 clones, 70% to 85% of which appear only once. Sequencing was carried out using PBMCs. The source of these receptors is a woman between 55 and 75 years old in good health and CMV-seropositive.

The CDR3: CASSVRGSPYGYTF. The CDR3 DNA reads as TGTGCCAGCAGCGTAAGGGGCAGCCCCTATGGCTACACCTTC. The chain joins TRBV9 to TRBJ1-2; D perhaps matches TRBD1 (5 bases). The CDR3 loop spans 14 amino acids. CDR1 and CDR2 from the germline V gene are SGDLS and YYNGEE. V was trimmed by 1 base and J by 4 bases, leaving 11 bases between them. Full variable domain (remainder filled in from reference TRBV9 and TRBJ1-2): DSGVTQTPKHLITATGQRVTLRCSPRSGDLSVYWYQQSLDQGLQFLIQYYNGEERAKGNILERFSAQQFPDLHSELNLSSLELGDSALYFCASSVRGSPYGYTFGSGTRLTVV.

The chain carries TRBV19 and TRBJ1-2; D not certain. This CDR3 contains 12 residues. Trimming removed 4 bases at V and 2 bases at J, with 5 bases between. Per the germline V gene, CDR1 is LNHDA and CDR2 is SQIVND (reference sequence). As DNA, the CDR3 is TGTGCCAGTAGTACCCGGAACTATGGCTACACCTTC. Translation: CASSTRNYGYTF.

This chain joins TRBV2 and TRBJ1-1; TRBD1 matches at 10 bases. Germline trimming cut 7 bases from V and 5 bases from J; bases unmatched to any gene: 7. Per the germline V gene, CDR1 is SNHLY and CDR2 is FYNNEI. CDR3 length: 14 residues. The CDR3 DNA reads TGTGCCAGCACTTTGACAGGGGGCTGGACTGAAGCTTTCTTT. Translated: CASTLTGGWTEAFF.

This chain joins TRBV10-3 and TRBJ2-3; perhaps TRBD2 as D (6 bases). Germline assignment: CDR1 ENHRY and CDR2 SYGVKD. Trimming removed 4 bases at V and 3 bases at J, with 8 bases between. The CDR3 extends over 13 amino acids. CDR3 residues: CAISGRGTDTQYF. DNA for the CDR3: TGTGCCATCAGTGGACGGGGGACAGATACGCAGTATTTT.

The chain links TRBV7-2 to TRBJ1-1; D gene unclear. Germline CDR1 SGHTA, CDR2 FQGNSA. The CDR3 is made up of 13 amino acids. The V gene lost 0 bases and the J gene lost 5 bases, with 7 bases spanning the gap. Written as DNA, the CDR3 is TGTGCCAGCAGCTTAGCTATGGAGACTGAAGCTTTCTTT. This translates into CASSLAMETEAFF.

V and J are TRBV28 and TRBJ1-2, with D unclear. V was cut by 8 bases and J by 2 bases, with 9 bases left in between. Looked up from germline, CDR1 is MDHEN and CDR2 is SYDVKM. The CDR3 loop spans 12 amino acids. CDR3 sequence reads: CASSRQNYGYTF. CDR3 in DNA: TGTGCCAGCTCTAGGCAGAACTATGGCTACACCTTC.

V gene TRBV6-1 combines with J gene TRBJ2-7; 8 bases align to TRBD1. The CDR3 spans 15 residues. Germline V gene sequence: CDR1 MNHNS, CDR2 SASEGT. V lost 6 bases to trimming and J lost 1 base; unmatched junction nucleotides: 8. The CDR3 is CASSQPGQESYEQYF. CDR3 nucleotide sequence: TGTGCCAGCAGCCAACCGGGACAGGAGTCCTACGAGCAGTACTTC.

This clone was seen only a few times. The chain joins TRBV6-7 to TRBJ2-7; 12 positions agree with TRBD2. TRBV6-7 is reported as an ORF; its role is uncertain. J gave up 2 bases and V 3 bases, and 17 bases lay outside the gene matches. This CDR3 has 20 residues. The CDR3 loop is CASSYFPGLAGATGPYEQYF. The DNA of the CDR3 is TGTGCCAGCAGTTATTTCCCGGGACTAGCGGGCGCAACGGGGCCCTACGAGCAGTACTTC.

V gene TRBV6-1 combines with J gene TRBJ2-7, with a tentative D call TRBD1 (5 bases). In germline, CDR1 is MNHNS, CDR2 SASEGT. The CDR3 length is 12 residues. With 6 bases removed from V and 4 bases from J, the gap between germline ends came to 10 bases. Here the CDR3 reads CASSHPGYEQYF. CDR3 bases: TGTGCCAGCAGCCACCCAGGGTACGAGCAGTACTTC.

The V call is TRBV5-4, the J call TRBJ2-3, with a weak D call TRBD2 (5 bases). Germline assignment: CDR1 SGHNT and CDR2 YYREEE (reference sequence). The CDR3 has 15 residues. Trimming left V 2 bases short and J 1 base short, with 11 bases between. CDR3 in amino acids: CASSFSGSGTDTQYF. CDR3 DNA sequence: TGTGCCAGCAGCTTTTCGGGTAGCGGCACAGATACGCAGTATTTT.

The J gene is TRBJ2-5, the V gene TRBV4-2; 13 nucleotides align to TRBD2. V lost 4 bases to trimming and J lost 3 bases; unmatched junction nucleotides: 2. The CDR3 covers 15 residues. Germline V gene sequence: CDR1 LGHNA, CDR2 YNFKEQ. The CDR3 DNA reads TGTGCCAGCAGCCGCGGGACTAGCGGGGAAGAGACCCAGTACTTC. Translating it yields CASSRGTSGEETQYF.

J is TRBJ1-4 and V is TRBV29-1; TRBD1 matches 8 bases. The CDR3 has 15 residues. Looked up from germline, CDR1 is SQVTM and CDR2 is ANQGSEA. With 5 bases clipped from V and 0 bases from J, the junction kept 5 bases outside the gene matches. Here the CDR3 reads CSVQDRDATNEKLFF. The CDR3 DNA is TGCAGCGTTCAGGACAGGGATGCAACTAATGAAAAACTGTTTTTT.

CDR3 sequence (DNA): TGTGCCAGCAGCCGGGACAGCCGCACAGATACGCAGTATTTT. Protein: CASSRDSRTDTQYF. The chain couples TRBV7-9 to TRBJ2-3, with 7 bases aligning to TRBD1. Germline CDR1 SEHNR, CDR2 FQNEAQ (reference sequence). The CDR3 extends over 14 amino acids. After removal of 5 bases from V and 1 base from J, the junction contained 3 bases not matched to a gene.

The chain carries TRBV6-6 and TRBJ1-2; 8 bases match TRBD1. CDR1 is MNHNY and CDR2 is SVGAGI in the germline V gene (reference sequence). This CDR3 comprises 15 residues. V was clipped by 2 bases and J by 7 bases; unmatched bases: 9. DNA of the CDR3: TGTGCCAGCAGTTACCCGAAGGACAGGGAAGGTGGCTACACCTTC. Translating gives CASSYPKDREGGYTF.

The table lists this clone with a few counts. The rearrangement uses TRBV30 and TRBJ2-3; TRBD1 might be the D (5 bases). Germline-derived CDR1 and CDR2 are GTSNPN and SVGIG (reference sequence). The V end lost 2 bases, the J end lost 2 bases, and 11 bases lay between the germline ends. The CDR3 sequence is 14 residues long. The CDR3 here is CAWSQKTVTDTQYF. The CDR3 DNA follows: TGTGCCTGGAGTCAGAAGACAGTCACAGATACGCAGTATTTT.

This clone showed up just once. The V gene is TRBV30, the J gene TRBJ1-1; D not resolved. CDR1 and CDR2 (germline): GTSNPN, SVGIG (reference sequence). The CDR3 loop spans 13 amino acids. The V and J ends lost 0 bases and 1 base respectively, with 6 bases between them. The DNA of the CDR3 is TGTGCCTGGAGTGTACAGCCGAACACTGAAGCTTTCTTT. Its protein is CAWSVQPNTEAFF.

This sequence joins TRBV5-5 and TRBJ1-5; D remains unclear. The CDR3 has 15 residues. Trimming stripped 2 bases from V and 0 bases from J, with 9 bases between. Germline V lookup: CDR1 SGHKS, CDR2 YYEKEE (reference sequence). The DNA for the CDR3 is TGTGCCAGCAGCTTTGGAGCGGATAGCAATCAGCCCCAGCATTTT. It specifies CASSFGADSNQPQHF. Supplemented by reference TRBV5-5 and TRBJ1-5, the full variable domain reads DAGVTQSPTHLIKTRGQQVTLRCSPISGHKSVSWYQQVLGQGPQFIFQYYEKEERGRGNFPDRFSARQFPNYSSELNVNALLLGDSALYLCASSFGADSNQPQHFGDGTRLSIL.

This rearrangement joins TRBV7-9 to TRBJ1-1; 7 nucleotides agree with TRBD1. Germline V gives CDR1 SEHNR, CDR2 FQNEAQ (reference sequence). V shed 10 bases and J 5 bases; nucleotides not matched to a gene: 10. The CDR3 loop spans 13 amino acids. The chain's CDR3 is CATRRSGGTEAFF. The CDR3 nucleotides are TGTGCCACCCGAAGATCAGGGGGGACTGAAGCTTTCTTT. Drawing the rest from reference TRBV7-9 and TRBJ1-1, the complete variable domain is DTGVSQNPRHKITKRGQNVTFRCDPISEHNRLYWYRQTLGQGPEFLTYFQNEAQLEKSRLLSDRFSAERPKGSFSTLEIQRTEQGDSAMYLCATRRSGGTEAFFGQGTRLTVV.

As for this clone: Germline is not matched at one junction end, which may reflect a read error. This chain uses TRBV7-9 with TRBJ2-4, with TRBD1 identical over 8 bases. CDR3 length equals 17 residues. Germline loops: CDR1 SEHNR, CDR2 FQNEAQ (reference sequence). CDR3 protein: CSSSLYPQGAPKNIQYF. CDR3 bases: TGTTCCAGCAGCTTATATCCCCAGGGGGCTCCCAAAAACATTCAGTACTTC.

The CDR3 region has the DNA TGTGCCAGCAGCCTGACTAGCGGGAGTTCCTACGAGCAGTACTTC. Its translation: CASSLTSGSSYEQYF. J is TRBJ2-7 and V is TRBV5-5; the match to TRBD2 covers 12 bases. Germline V gene sequence: CDR1 SGHKS, CDR2 YYEKEE (reference sequence). The V and J ends lost 4 bases and 1 base, in that order; junction bases with no gene match: 3. CDR3 length: 15 residues.

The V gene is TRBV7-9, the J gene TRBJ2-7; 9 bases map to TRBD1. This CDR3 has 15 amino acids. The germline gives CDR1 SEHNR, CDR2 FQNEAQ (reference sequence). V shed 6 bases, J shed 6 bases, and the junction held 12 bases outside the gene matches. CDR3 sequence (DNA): TGTGCCAGCAGGGTAAACCGGGACAGGGTCAGCGAGCAGTACTTC. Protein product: CASRVNRDRVSEQYF.

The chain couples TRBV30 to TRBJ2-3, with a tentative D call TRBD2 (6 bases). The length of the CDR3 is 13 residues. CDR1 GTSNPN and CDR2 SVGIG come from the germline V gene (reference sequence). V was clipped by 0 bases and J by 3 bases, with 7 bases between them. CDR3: CAWSVGGTDTQYF. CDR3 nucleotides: TGTGCCTGGAGTGTCGGGGGAACAGATACGCAGTATTTT.

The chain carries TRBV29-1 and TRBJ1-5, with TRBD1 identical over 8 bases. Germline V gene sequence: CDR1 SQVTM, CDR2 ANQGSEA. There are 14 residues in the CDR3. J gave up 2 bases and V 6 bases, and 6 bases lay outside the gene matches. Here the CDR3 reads CSVSETGGNQPQHF. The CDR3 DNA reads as TGCAGCGTGTCCGAGACAGGGGGCAATCAGCCCCAGCATTTT.